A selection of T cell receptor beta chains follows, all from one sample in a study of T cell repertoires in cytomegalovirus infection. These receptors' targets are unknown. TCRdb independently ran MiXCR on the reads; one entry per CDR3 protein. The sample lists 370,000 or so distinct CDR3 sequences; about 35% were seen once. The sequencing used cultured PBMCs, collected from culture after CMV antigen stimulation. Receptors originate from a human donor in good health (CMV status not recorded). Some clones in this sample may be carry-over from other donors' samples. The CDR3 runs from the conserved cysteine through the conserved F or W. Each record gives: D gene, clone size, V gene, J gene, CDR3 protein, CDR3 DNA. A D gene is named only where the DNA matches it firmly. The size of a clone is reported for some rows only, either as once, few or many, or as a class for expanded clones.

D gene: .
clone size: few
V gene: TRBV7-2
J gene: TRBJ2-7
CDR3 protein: CASSAGQGSYEQYF
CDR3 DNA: TGTGCCAGCAGCGCCGGACAAGGCTCCTACGAGCAGTACTTC

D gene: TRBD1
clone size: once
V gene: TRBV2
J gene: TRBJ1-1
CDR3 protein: CASSEVGTGGEAFF
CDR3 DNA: TGTGCCAGCAGTGAGGTCGGGACAGGGGGTGAAGCTTTCTTT

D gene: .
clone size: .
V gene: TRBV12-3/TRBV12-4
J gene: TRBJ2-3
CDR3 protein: CASSTNPTDTQYF
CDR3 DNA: TGTGCCAGCAGCACAAATCCCACAGATACGCAGTATTTT

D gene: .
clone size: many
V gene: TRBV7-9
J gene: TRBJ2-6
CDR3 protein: CASRPPLRLAGANVLTF
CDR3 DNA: TGTGCCAGCAGGCCCCCTTTGCGATTAGCCGGGGCCAACGTCCTGACTTTC

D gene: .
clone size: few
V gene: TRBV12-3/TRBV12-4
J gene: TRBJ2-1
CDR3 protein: CASRPGETLYYNEQFF
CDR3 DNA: TGTGCCAGCAGACCAGGGGAAACTCTTTACTACAATGAGCAGTTCTTC

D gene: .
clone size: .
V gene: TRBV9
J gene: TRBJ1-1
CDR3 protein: CASSSPVGSEAFF
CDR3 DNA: TGTGCCAGCAGCTCCCCGGTAGGGTCTGAAGCTTTCTTT

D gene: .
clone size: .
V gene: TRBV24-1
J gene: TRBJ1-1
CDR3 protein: CATRGGLGTEAFF
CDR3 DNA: TGTGCCACCCGGGGGGGGCTGGGCACTGAAGCTTTCTTT

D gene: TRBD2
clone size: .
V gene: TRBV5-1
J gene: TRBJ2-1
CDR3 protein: CASSPPTSGINEQFF
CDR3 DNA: TGCGCCAGCAGCCCCCCTACTAGCGGGATCAATGAGCAGTTCTTC

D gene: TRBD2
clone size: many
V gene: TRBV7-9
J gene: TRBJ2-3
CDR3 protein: CASSLNPGLALTDTQYF
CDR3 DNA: TGTGCCAGCAGCTTAAACCCCGGACTAGCCCTCACAGATACGCAGTATTTT

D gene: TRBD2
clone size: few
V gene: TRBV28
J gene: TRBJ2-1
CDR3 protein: CASSTVGLAAENEQFF
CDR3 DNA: TGTGCCAGCAGTACCGTGGGACTAGCGGCCGAGAATGAGCAGTTCTTC

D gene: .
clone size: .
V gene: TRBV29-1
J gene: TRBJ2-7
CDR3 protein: CSPVMYYSSYEQYF
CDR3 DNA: TGCAGCCCTGTTATGTATTATAGCTCCTACGAGCAGTACTTC

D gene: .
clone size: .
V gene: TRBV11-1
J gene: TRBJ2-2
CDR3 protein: CASSLGATNTGELFF
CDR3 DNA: TGTGCCAGCAGCTTAGGGGCCACGAACACCGGGGAGCTGTTTTTT

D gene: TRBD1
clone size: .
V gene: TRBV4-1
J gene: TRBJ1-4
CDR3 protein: CASSQLHRGRNEKLFF
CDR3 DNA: TGCGCCAGCAGCCAACTCCACAGGGGCCGAAATGAAAAACTGTTTTTT

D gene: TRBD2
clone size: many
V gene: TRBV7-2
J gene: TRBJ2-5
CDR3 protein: CASSPTSGRGETQYF
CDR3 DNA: TGTGCCAGCAGCCCTACTAGCGGGAGGGGTGAGACCCAGTACTTC

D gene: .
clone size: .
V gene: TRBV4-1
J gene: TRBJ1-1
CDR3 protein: CASSQAAGNTEAFF
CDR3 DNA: TGCGCCAGCAGCCAAGCGGCGGGGAACACTGAAGCTTTCTTT

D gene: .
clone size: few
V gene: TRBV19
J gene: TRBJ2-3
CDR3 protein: CASSLRRQGTDTQYF
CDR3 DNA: TGTGCCAGTAGTCTCCGACGGCAAGGCACAGATACGCAGTATTTT

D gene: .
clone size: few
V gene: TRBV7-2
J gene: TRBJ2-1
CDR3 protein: CASSSSGYEQFF
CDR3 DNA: TGTGCCAGCAGCTCATCCGGGTATGAGCAGTTCTTC

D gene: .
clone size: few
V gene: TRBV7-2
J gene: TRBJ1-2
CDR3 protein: CASSLDRGRSDGYTF
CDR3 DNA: TGTGCCAGCAGCTTAGATCGGGGGCGTAGCGACGGCTACACCTTC

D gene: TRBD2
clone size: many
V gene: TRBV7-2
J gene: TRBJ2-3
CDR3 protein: CASSLVITSGSPTDTQYF
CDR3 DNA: TGTGCCAGCAGCTTAGTAATAACTAGCGGGAGTCCCACAGATACGCAGTATTTT

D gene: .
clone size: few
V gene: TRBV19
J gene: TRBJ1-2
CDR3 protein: CASSIRTGIQYGYTF
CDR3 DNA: TGTGCCAGTAGTATTAGAACAGGGATTCAATATGGCTACACCTTC

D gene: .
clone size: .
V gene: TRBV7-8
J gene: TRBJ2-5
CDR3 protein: CASSSGLDWEQETQYF
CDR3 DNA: TGTGCCAGCAGCTCTGGGCTAGACTGGGAGCAAGAGACCCAGTACTTC

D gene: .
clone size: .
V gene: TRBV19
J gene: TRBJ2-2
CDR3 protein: CASIRSEGYLNTGELFF
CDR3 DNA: TGTGCCAGTATAAGGTCTGAGGGGTACCTGAACACCGGGGAGCTGTTTTTT

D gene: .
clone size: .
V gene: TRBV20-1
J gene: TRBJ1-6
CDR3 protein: CSARDAQGVSPLHF
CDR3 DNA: TGCAGTGCTAGAGATGCTCAGGGAGTCTCACCCCTCCACTTT

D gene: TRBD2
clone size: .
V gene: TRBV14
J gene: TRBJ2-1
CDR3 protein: CASSQDWGTSGKPEQFF
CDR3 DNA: TGTGCCAGCAGCCAAGATTGGGGGACTAGCGGGAAACCGGAGCAGTTCTTC

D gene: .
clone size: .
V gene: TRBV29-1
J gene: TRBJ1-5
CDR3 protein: CSVATGNQPQHF
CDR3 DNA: TGCAGCGTCGCGACGGGGAATCAGCCCCAGCATTTT

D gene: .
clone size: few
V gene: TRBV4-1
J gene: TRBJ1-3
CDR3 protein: CASSQDFRTGNTIYF
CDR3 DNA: TGCGCCAGCAGCCAAGATTTCAGGACTGGAAACACCATATATTTT

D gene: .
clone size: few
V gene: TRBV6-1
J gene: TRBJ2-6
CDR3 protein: CAITRQGGSGANVLTF
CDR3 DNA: TGTGCCATCACGAGGCAGGGAGGCTCCGGGGCCAACGTCCTGACTTTC

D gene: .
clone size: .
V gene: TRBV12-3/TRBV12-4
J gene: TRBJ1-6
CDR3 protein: CASRPGQTLSPLHF
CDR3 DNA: TGTGCCAGCAGGCCGGGCCAAACCCTTTCACCCCTCCACTTT

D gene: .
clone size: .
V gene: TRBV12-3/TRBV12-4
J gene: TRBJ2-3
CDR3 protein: CASSFREGGTDTQYF
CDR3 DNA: TGTGCCAGCAGTTTCAGGGAGGGGGGCACAGATACGCAGTATTTT

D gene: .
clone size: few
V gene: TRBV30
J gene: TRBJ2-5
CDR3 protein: CAYWTEVQETQYF
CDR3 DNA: TGTGCCTACTGGACAGAAGTACAAGAGACCCAGTACTTC

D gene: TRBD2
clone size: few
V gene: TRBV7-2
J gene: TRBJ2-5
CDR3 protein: CASSLGVLAGETQYF
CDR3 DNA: TGTGCCAGCAGCTTAGGGGTACTAGCGGGTGAGACCCAGTACTTC

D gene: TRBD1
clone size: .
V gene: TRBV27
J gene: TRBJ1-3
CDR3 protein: CASSLGTAQGNTIYF
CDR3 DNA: TGTGCCAGCAGTTTAGGGACAGCCCAAGGAAACACCATATATTTT

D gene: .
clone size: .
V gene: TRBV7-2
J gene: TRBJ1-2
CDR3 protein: CASSLGQSYGYTF
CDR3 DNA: TGTGCCAGCAGCTTAGGACAGTCTTATGGCTACACCTTC

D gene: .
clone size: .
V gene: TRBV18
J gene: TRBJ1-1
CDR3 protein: CASSARESEAFF
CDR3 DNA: TGTGCCAGCTCCGCCCGGGAGTCTGAAGCTTTCTTT

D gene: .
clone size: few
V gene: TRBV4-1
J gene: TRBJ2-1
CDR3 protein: CASSQGVGESNEQFF
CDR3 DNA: TGCGCCAGCAGCCAAGGGGTAGGGGAGAGCAATGAGCAGTTCTTC

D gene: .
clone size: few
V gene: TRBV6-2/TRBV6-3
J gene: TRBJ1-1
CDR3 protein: CASSYPVRNTEAFF
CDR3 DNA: TGTGCCAGCAGTTACCCCGTTCGGAACACTGAAGCTTTCTTT

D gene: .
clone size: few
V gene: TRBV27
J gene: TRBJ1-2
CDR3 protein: CASKGGSTNYGYTF
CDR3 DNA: TGTGCCAGCAAAGGTGGCAGCACTAACTATGGCTACACCTTC

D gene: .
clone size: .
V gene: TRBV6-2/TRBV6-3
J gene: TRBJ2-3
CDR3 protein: CASSSSGLPADTQYF
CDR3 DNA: TGTGCCAGCAGTTCATCGGGACTCCCTGCCGATACGCAGTATTTT

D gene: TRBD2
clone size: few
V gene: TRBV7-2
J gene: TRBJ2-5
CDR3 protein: CASSSHSSGVQETQYF
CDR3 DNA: TGTGCCAGCAGCTCGCACTCTAGCGGGGTACAAGAGACCCAGTACTTC

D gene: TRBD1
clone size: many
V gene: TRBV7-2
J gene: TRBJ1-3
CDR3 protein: CASSPGTGRNTIYF
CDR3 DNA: TGTGCCAGCAGCCCTGGGACAGGGAGAAACACCATATATTTT

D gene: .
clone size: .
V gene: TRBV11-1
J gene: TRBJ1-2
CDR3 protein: CASSLKSQGYGYTF
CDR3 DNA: TGTGCCAGCAGCCTAAAGAGCCAAGGGTACGGCTACACCTTC

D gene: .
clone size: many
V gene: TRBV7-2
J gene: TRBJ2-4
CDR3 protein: CASSLDARATAGEAKNIQYF
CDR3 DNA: TGTGCCAGCAGCTTAGATGCCCGGGCCACGGCGGGTGAAGCCAAAAACATTCAGTACTTC

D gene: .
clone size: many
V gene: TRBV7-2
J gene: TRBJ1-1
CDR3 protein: CASRSDGLNTEAFF
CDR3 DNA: TGTGCCAGCAGGTCCGATGGGTTGAACACTGAAGCTTTCTTT

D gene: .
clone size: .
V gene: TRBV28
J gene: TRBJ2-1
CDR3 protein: CASSPDLASYHNEQFF
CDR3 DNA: TGTGCCAGCAGTCCCGACCTAGCCTCATATCACAATGAGCAGTTCTTC

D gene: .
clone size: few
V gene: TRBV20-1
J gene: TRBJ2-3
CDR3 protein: CSARAMGGPDTQYF
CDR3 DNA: TGCAGTGCTAGAGCCATGGGGGGTCCAGATACGCAGTATTTT

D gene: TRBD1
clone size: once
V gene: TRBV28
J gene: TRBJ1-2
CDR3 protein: CASSFSLTGYGYTF
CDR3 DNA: TGTGCCAGCAGTTTCTCCTTGACAGGGTATGGCTACACCTTC

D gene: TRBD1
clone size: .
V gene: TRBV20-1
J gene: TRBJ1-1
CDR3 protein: CSAEGQGGLGTEAFF
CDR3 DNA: TGCAGTGCTGAGGGACAGGGAGGTCTGGGCACTGAAGCTTTCTTT

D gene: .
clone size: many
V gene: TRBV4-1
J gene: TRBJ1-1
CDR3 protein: CASSQGVGVFAEAFF
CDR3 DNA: TGCGCCAGCAGCCAGGGAGTGGGGGTTTTTGCTGAAGCTTTCTTT

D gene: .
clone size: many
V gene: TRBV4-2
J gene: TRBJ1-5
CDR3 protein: CASSQEVTRGQPQHF
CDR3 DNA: TGTGCCAGCAGCCAAGAGGTTACACGAGGGCAGCCCCAGCATTTT

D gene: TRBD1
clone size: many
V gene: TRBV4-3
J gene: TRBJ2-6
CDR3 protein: CASSQDSGQGLRGANVLTF
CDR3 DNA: TGCGCCAGCAGCCAAGATAGTGGACAGGGATTACGTGGGGCCAACGTCCTGACTTTC

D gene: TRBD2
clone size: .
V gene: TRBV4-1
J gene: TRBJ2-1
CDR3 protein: CASRLAGQSSYNEQFF
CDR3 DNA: TGCGCCAGCAGACTAGCGGGCCAAAGCTCCTACAATGAGCAGTTCTTC

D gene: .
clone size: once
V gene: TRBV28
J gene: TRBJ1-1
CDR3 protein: CASTRPGEKRAFF
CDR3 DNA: TGTGCCAGCACCCGGCCGGGGGAGAAGCGAGCTTTCTTT

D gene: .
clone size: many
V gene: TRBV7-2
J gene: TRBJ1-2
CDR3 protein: CASSLGPHGVYGYTF
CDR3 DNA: TGTGCCAGCAGCTTAGGGCCACACGGGGTCTATGGCTACACCTTC

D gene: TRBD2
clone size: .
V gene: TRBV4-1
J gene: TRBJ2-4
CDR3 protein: CASSLEGREGRWNIQYF
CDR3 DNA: TGCGCCAGCAGCCTCGAGGGACGGGAGGGCCGATGGAACATTCAGTACTTC